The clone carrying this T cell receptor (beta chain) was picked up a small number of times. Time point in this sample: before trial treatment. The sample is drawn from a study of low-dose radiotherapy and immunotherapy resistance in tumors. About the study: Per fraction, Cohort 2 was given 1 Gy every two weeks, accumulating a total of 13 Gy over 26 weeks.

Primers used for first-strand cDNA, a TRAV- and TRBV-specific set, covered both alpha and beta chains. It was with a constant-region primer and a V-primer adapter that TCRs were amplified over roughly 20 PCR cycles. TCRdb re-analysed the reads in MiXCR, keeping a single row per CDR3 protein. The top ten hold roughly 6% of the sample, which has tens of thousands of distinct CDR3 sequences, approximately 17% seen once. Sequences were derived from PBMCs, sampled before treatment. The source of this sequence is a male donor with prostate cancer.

CDR3 residues: CASSTHRGRSTDTQYF. The CDR3 DNA reads TGTGCCAGCAGTACCCACCGGGGGAGAAGCACAGATACGCAGTATTTT. The chain combines TRBV6-1 with TRBJ2-3; a weak D match, TRBD2 (6 bases). Trimming removed 5 bases from V and 0 bases from J, with 15 bases in between. This CDR3 is 16 amino acids long. Germline V gene sequence: CDR1 MNHNS, CDR2 SASEGT.